The following is a T cell receptor beta chain sequence with its context. The antigen is unknown. Profiling relied on immunoSEQ multiplex PCR, and the TCRdb table lists in-frame clones only, not all of them. This table holds roughly 34,000 clones, 90% to 95% found once. This sample is part of a study of PD-1 blockade in classical Hodgkin lymphoma. Study-wide findings and caveats: Newly diagnosed patients reportedly trailed healthy donors in baseline TCR diversity. Why repertoires differed is undefined; disease activity or prior therapy possibly contributed.

Stated time point: newly diagnosed, previously untreated cHL patient sample. Sequenced input: peripheral blood mononuclear cells (PBMCs). This clonotype was obtained from a human donor with classical Hodgkin lymphoma.

Here the CDR3 reads CASSPGLTGTDTQYF. The CDR3 DNA reads as TGTGCCAGCAGCCCCGGACTTACCGGCACAGATACGCAGTATTTT. The chain joins TRBV7-6 to TRBJ2-3; perhaps TRBD2 as D (5 bases). Germline V gives CDR1 SGHVS, CDR2 FNYEAQ. The CDR3 is 15 amino acids. Trimming pared 5 bases from V and 1 base from J, leaving 13 bases between.